The rows below give T cell receptor beta chains drawn from one sample of a study of T-cell memory formation after mild COVID-19. Each CDR3 protein is one row after TCRdb ran MiXCR on the 5' RACE reads. The sample contains about 430,000 distinct CDR3 sequences, roughly 24% of which appear only once. Sequenced material: PBMCs or a T cell subset sorted from them (not recorded which). The origin of the receptors is an adult woman who had mild COVID-19 (a few samples of this study predate the infection). Cell type and time point are not known. The CDR3 runs from the conserved cysteine through the conserved F or W. A D gene is named only where the DNA matches it firmly. Part of the rows lack a size; the others show once, few, many or a class for expanded clones.

>.|TRBV24-1|15|TRBJ2-7|TRBD1
CATSAKSGTGYEQYF
TGTGCCACCAGCGCGAAATCCGGGACAGGGTACGAGCAGTACTTC
>few|TRBV11-2|15|TRBJ2-2|TRBD1
CASRTGTANTGELFF
TGTGCCAGCAGGACCGGGACAGCAAACACCGGGGAGCTGTTTTTT
>few|TRBV5-1|13|TRBJ2-7|.
CASKEGALYEQYF
TGCGCCAGCAAGGAGGGGGCCCTCTACGAGCAGTACTTC
>few|TRBV3-1|16|TRBJ1-4|.
CASSPYRGALDEKLFF
TGTGCCAGCAGCCCATATCGAGGGGCCCTCGATGAAAAACTGTTTTTT
>.|TRBV3-1|14|TRBJ1-1|.
CASSQGHLNTEAFF
TGTGCCAGCAGCCAGGGACACTTGAACACTGAAGCTTTCTTT
>few|TRBV4-1|15|TRBJ2-1|TRBD2
CASSQAQREGNEQFF
TGCGCCAGCAGCCAAGCCCAGCGGGAGGGTAATGAGCAGTTCTTC
>few|TRBV7-6|15|TRBJ2-1|TRBD2
CASSPGLAGTHEQFF
TGTGCCAGCAGCCCTGGACTAGCGGGGACCCATGAGCAGTTCTTC
>.|TRBV4-1|15|TRBJ2-7|TRBD2
CASSFTSGSPYEQYF
TGCGCCAGCAGCTTTACTAGCGGGAGTCCCTACGAGCAGTACTTC
>.|TRBV11-3|14|TRBJ2-1|TRBD1
CASSPTGGFNEQFF
TGTGCCAGCAGTCCGACAGGGGGTTTCAATGAGCAGTTCTTC
>.|TRBV28|10|TRBJ1-2|.
CASMGKGYTF
TGTGCCAGCATGGGAAAGGGCTACACCTTC
>.|TRBV29-1|18|TRBJ1-2|.
CSVETFIGRTGGVYGYTF
TGCAGCGTTGAGACCTTCATCGGTCGCACGGGCGGGGTTTACGGCTACACCTTC
>.|TRBV7-3|15|TRBJ2-3|TRBD1
CASSQAGGATDTQYF
TGTGCCAGCAGCCAAGCAGGGGGCGCGACAGATACGCAGTATTTT
>few|TRBV6-2/TRBV6-3|15|TRBJ1-1|.
CASSNFGQQNTEAFF
TGTGCCAGCAGTAACTTCGGACAACAGAACACTGAAGCTTTCTTT
>few|TRBV2|14|TRBJ1-5|.
CASSQGRVNQPQHF
TGTGCCAGCAGTCAAGGCAGGGTCAATCAGCCCCAGCATTTT
>.|TRBV11-2|15|TRBJ1-1|.
CASSFGTGLGTEAFF
TGTGCCAGCAGCTTCGGCACAGGCCTCGGCACTGAAGCTTTCTTT
>few|TRBV12-3/TRBV12-4|14|TRBJ2-1|.
CASTISYGRDEQFF
TGTGCCAGCACTATTTCATACGGGCGGGATGAGCAGTTCTTC
>few|TRBV6-4|16|TRBJ2-1|.
CASSDQGGTAYNEQFF
TGTGCCAGCAGTGACCAGGGCGGGACAGCGTACAATGAGCAGTTCTTC
>.|TRBV15|12|TRBJ2-1|.
CATSRDLREQFF
TGTGCCACCAGCAGAGATCTGAGGGAGCAGTTCTTC
>many|TRBV5-1|13|TRBJ1-3|TRBD1
CASRTGDGNTIYF
TGCGCCAGCCGGACAGGGGATGGAAACACCATATATTTT
>.|TRBV2|13|TRBJ2-7|.
CASRTGQTYEQYF
TGTGCCAGCAGAACTGGACAGACCTACGAGCAGTACTTC
>.|TRBV4-1|17|TRBJ2-2|.
CASSPRRTGRDFGELFF
TGCGCCAGCAGCCCTCGACGGACAGGGAGGGATTTCGGGGAGCTGTTTTTT
>.|TRBV30|19|TRBJ2-2|TRBD1
CAWKKRGQGIPSVTGELFF
TGTGCCTGGAAAAAGCGAGGACAGGGGATCCCCTCGGTCACCGGGGAGCTGTTTTTT